These 3 T cell receptor beta chains came from one sample sequenced in a study of CD8+ T cells in alopecia areata. Described treatment: oral pan-JAK inhibitor, 5-10 mg twice daily. Sequencing relied on a cDNA template that was reverse transcribed from extracted RNA. Measured with immunoSEQ multiplex PCR; TCRdb has only the in-frame clones, and not every one. The top ten clones hold around 0.91% of a sample with 150,000 to 200,000 clones, 55% to 75% of them seen once. Material: CD4+ T cells sorted from blood, obtained at week 4, from a patient treated with tofacitinib. The receptors were gathered from a human donor with alopecia areata.

This clone has a handful of counts. The chain uses TRBV5-1 and TRBJ1-1, with unresolved D. From germline, CDR1 is SGHRS and CDR2 YFSETQ. Trimming cost V 5 bases and J 2 bases, with 10 bases left between them. The CDR3 is 13 amino acids. This chain's CDR3 is CASRRGENTEAFF. CDR3 sequence (DNA): TGCGCCAGCAGAAGAGGAGAAAACACTGAAGCTTTCTTT.

The chain's CDR3 is CSAQGFSSYEQYF. CDR3 nucleotides: TGCAGCGCCCAGGGCTTTAGCTCCTACGAGCAGTACTTC. J is TRBJ2-7 and V is TRBV29-1; D possibly corresponds to TRBD1 (5 bases). CDR1 and CDR2 from the germline V gene are SQVTM and ANQGSEA. V was clipped by 7 bases and J by 0 bases, with 13 bases between them. This CDR3 is built from 13 residues.

This clone has just a few counts. The DNA of the CDR3 is TGTGCCAGCAGGCGGCAGGGCGGGGAAAAACTGTTTTTT. Translated, it gives CASRRQGGEKLFF. The chain is built from TRBV7-9 and TRBJ1-4, with a weak D call TRBD1 (5 bases). V was shortened by 6 bases and J by 8 bases, with 13 bases between the two germline ends. The CDR3 runs to 13 residues. In germline, CDR1 is SEHNR, CDR2 FQNEAQ (reference sequence).